These 15 T cell receptor beta chains originate from one sample sequenced in a study of blood T cells in healthy people across ages. Primers used in a second PCR of roughly 7 to 11 cycles were a sample-barcoded 5' primer and a J-beta primer mix. TCRdb reanalysed the 5' RACE reads using MiXCR and keeps one entry per CDR3 protein. This repertoire shows 1.5 million or so distinct CDR3 sequences, 35% to 45% found once; its top ten account for about 4%. Sequenced sample: blood. The receptors come from a woman under 30 in good health.

The J gene is TRBJ2-5, the V gene TRBV6-5; TRBD2 is a possible D gene (6 bases). The V and J ends lost 5 bases and 4 bases respectively, with 11 bases between them. CDR3 size: 13 residues. Germline CDR1 and CDR2: MNHEY and SVGAGI. CDR3 coding DNA: TGTGCCAGCAGTAAACGGACTACAGAGACCCAGTACTTC. Protein: CASSKRTTETQYF.

The chain uses TRBV4-2 and TRBJ1-6; tentatively, D is TRBD1 (6 bases). The CDR3 covers 15 residues. Trimming pared 6 bases from V and 7 bases from J, leaving 16 bases between. CDR1 and CDR2 from the germline V gene are LGHNA and YNFKEQ. CDR3 coding DNA: TGTGCCAGCAGATTTTCAGGGGTTTGGAATTCACCCCTCCACTTT. As protein: CASRFSGVWNSPLHF.

The V gene is TRBV7-2, the J gene TRBJ2-3; 8 bases are shared with TRBD2. The CDR3 runs 17 residues. Germline values: CDR1 SGHTA, CDR2 FQGNSA. V shed 1 base and J 2 bases; nucleotides not matched to a gene: 8. CDR3 coding DNA: TGTGCCAGCAGCTTAGGTTGGATAGCGGGGAACACAGATACGCAGTATTTT. This sequence encodes CASSLGWIAGNTDTQYF.

The DNA for the CDR3 is TGCAGTGCTAGAGGGCAGCAAGACTACGAGCAGTACTTC. Protein sequence: CSARGQQDYEQYF. The chain links TRBV20-1 to TRBJ2-7; D not certain. Trimming stripped 1 base from V and 3 bases from J, with 10 bases between. The CDR3 totals 13 residues. CDR1 and CDR2 (germline): DFQATT, SNEGSKA (reference sequence).

The CDR3 coding sequence is TGTGCCAGCAGAGGACTAGCCGGCCAAGAGACCCAGTTCTTC. It specifies CASRGLAGQETQFF. The rearrangement links TRBV11-2 to TRBJ2-1, with 8 bases that match TRBD2. V was clipped by 6 bases and J by 13 bases; unmatched bases: 14. Germline assignment: CDR1 SGHAT and CDR2 FQNNGV. The CDR3 length is 14 residues. Full variable domain (rest looked up from reference TRBV11-2 and TRBJ2-1): EAGVAQSPRYKIIEKRQSVAFWCNPISGHATLYWYQQILGQGPKLLIQFQNNGVVDDSQLPKDRFSAERLKGVDSTLKIQPAKLEDSAVYLCASRGLAGQETQFFGPGTRLTVL.

This chain links TRBV13 with TRBJ1-2, with 7 bases lining up with TRBD1. CDR3 length equals 14 residues. Germline V CDR1 and CDR2: PRHDT, FYEKMQ (reference sequence). J lost 5 bases, V lost 5 bases, and 8 bases had no gene match. The CDR3 loop is CASSDWTGMYGYTF. The CDR3, as DNA: TGTGCCAGCAGCGACTGGACAGGAATGTATGGCTACACCTTC.

This clonotype was found a few times. V is TRBV12-3 or TRBV12-4 and J is TRBJ2-3; D uncertain. Trimming cost V 5 bases and J 2 bases, with 14 bases left between them. This CDR3 spans 15 amino acids. CDR3 bases: TGTGCCAGCAGTCGCCCCACCGACTCCACAGATACGCAGTATTTT. This encodes CASSRPTDSTDTQYF.

This rearrangement joins TRBV12-3 or TRBV12-4 to TRBJ1-2; TRBD1 is a possible D gene (5 bases). The CDR3 contains 11 residues. V was pared by 10 bases and J by 3 bases, with 9 bases between. The CDR3 loop is CATREYYGYTF. The CDR3 region has the DNA TGTGCCACCAGGGAATACTATGGCTACACCTTC.

V and J are TRBV6-5 and TRBJ2-1, with D maybe TRBD2 (6 bases). Trimming pared 10 bases from V and 4 bases from J, leaving 17 bases between. CDR3 length: 14 amino acids. The germline CDR1 and CDR2 sequences are MNHEY and SVGAGI. The CDR3 spells CATGVLDVYNEQFF. The CDR3 region has the DNA TGTGCCACGGGGGTCTTGGACGTTTACAATGAGCAGTTCTTC.

This clonotype was seen more than once but under ten times. This rearrangement joins TRBV7-9 to TRBJ1-2; 8 bases fit TRBD1. This CDR3 comprises 16 residues. V shed 5 bases, J shed 8 bases, and the junction held 16 bases outside the gene matches. Germline V gene lookup returns CDR1 SEHNR and CDR2 FQNEAQ (reference sequence). The CDR3 DNA sequence: TGTGCCAGCAGCACCAATACAGGGGGATTAACGAGAGGCTACACCTTC. It encodes CASSTNTGGLTRGYTF.

The chain has TRBV20-1 and TRBJ2-3; tentatively, D is TRBD1 (5 bases). The CDR3 covers 14 residues. In germline, CDR1 is DFQATT, CDR2 SNEGSKA (reference sequence). The V and J ends lost 3 bases and 1 base respectively, with 11 bases between them. This CDR3 is CSASPSRGTDTQYF. CDR3 DNA sequence: TGCAGTGCTAGCCCAAGCAGGGGCACAGATACGCAGTATTTT.

The chain carries TRBV3-1 and TRBJ1-3, with D unclear. The CDR3 is 13 amino acids. V shed 5 bases and J shed 1 base, with 6 bases lying between them. Germline V gene data show CDR1 as LGHDT and CDR2 as YNNKEL (reference sequence). In DNA, the CDR3 is TGTGCCAGCAGCTACGAATCTGGAAACACCATATATTTT. Translation: CASSYESGNTIYF.

In this sample, this clonotype turned up a few times. CDR3 sequence reads: CAWNPLLGSVGYTF. DNA for the CDR3: TGTGCCTGGAACCCCCTCCTGGGTTCTGTTGGCTACACCTTC. This rearrangement joins TRBV30 to TRBJ1-2; D is uncertain. Deletions cut 4 bases from V and 7 bases from J, with 19 bases between. The CDR3 totals 14 residues. The V gene's germline CDR1 is GTSNPN and CDR2 SVGIG (reference sequence).

This clonotype was observed a few times. The chain joins TRBV6-1 to TRBJ2-7; D gene ambiguous. The CDR3 totals 12 residues. V dropped 5 bases and J dropped 3 bases, with 8 bases sitting between them. Germline CDR1 MNHNS, CDR2 SASEGT. The CDR3 sequence: CASSTAIYEQYF. The CDR3 DNA is TGTGCCAGCAGTACCGCGATCTACGAGCAGTACTTC.

In this sample, this clonotype turned up a few times. The chain has TRBV2 and TRBJ2-6, with no clear D. V gave up 1 base and J gave up 2 bases, with 6 bases separating them. This CDR3 has 15 amino acids. In germline, CDR1 is SNHLY, CDR2 FYNNEI. The CDR3 here is CASSEVAAGANVLTF. The CDR3 bases are TGTGCCAGCAGTGAAGTGGCGGCTGGGGCCAACGTCCTGACTTTC.